This TCR beta chain stems from a study of T cell clonality in common variable immunodeficiency. Sequencing was performed with immunoSEQ multiplex PCR; in TCRdb, only in-frame clones are kept and a portion is missing. The specimen has around 40,000 clones, none found just once. This clone occurred a few times. The antigen is unknown. Whole-study results and caveats: Common variable immunodeficiency TCR beta sequences reportedly had fewer deletions and N-nucleotide insertions. CVID subjects had higher TCRbeta clonality than healthy controls, most marked in about a third.

Patients had low serum IgG, IgA and/or IgM and specific antibody deficiency. Blood came from CVID subjects not ill and not taking immunomodulatory or immunosuppressive medication. Blood samples were heparinized, 5 to 8 ml per donor. Sequences were obtained from peripheral blood mononuclear cells. The clonotype was recovered from a human donor with common variable immunodeficiency.

CDR3 bases read: TGTGCCAGCAGACCCGGGACAGGAGTTTACGAG. It specifies CASRPGTGVYE. The whole CDR3 sequence reads CASRPGTGVYEQYF. This chain links TRBV7-9 with TRBJ2-7, with 8 bases aligning to TRBD1. The missing CDR3 end, 3 residues past where the read stops, is filled in from the germline J gene. Trimming cost V 6 bases and J 4 bases; bases outside gene matches: 8. CDR3 length: 14 amino acids. Germline V gives CDR1 SEHNR, CDR2 FQNEAQ (reference sequence).